These 29 T cell receptor beta chains were all obtained from the same sample, sequenced in a study of prognosis after radiotherapy for stage I lung cancer. Genomic DNA yielded TCR beta CDR3, amplified by two-round multiplex PCR. Primers specific to each TRBV and TRBJ gene drove first-round PCR. MiXCR, run by TCRdb on the multiplex PCR reads, gives a single entry per CDR3 protein. Among about 27,000 distinct CDR3 sequences, about 32% were seen once, and the ten largest hold 35% to 45%. Sequencing used PBMCs, obtained before or after stereotactic body radiation therapy (not recorded which). These receptors originate from a donor over 45 with non-small cell lung cancer.

In its sample, this clonotype is large. The chain has TRBV28 and TRBJ2-7; possibly TRBD2 for D (5 bases). This CDR3 is built from 13 residues. CDR1 MDHEN and CDR2 SYDVKM come from the germline V gene. V shed 3 bases and J shed 2 bases, with 8 bases lying between them. CDR3 bases: TGTGCCAGCAGTTTCCGGGGTGCCTACGAGCAGTACTTC. This encodes CASSFRGAYEQYF.

This clonotype has at least ten counts. The chain has TRBV19 and TRBJ1-5; D is uncertain. Trimming pared 1 base from V and 1 base from J, leaving 5 bases between. Germline V gene sequence: CDR1 LNHDA, CDR2 SQIVND (reference sequence). This CDR3 has 14 residues. CDR3: CASSIGRSNQPQHF. In DNA, the CDR3 is TGTGCCAGTAGTATAGGACGAAGCAATCAGCCCCAGCATTTT.

This clonotype was picked up many times. The chain uses TRBV6-2 or TRBV6-3 and TRBJ2-7, with no clear D. The V gene's germline CDR1 is MNHEY and CDR2 SVGEGT. This CDR3 is built from 11 residues. Trimming removed 6 bases from V and 4 bases from J, with 7 bases in between. The DNA for the CDR3 is TGTGCCAGCAGGGGTCGATACGAGCAGTACTTC. Protein product: CASRGRYEQYF.

This clonotype is large (0.1 to 1%). The chain employs TRBV12-3 or TRBV12-4 and TRBJ2-7, with 11 bases fitting TRBD2. Trimming at V came to 6 bases and at J to 5 bases, leaving 6 bases not matched to a gene. This CDR3 has 14 residues. The CDR3 protein is CASRVAGGLDEQYF. The CDR3 DNA is TGTGCCAGCAGGGTAGCGGGAGGGCTCGACGAGCAGTACTTC.

The chain joins TRBV27 to TRBJ2-7; TRBD2 matches at 7 bases. Germline CDR1 MNHEY, CDR2 SMNVEV (reference sequence). The CDR3 covers 13 residues. The ends lost 4 bases at V and 9 bases at J; junction bases unmatched: 9. As DNA, the CDR3 is TGTGCCAGCAGTTCACCGGGAGGAGCATCGCAGTACTTC. It encodes CASSSPGGASQYF.

The table lists this clonotype with many counts. The gene calls are TRBV19 and TRBJ1-1; possible D gene TRBD1, 5 bases. The CDR3 sequence is 19 residues long. Germline-derived CDR1 and CDR2 are LNHDA and SQIVND (reference sequence). V lost 3 bases, J lost 1 base, and 24 bases lay in between. CDR3 sequence reads: CASSIDRVQGSPRNTEAFF. In nucleotides, the CDR3 is TGTGCCAGTAGTATCGATAGGGTCCAGGGAAGTCCGAGGAACACTGAAGCTTTCTTT.

This clonotype was observed many times. The chain combines TRBV5-1 with TRBJ1-2, with TRBD1 as a possible D gene (6 bases). V gave up 5 bases and J gave up 5 bases, with 13 bases separating them. The CDR3 has 13 residues. Germline V gene sequence: CDR1 SGHRS, CDR2 YFSETQ. This CDR3 reads CASSDRLDYGYTF. DNA of the CDR3: TGCGCCAGCAGTGACAGGTTAGATTATGGCTACACCTTC.

This clonotype was found many times. The chain has TRBV7-3 and TRBJ2-3; no definite D call. The V gene lost 5 bases and the J gene lost 4 bases, with 10 bases spanning the gap. Germline-derived CDR1 and CDR2 are SGHTA and FQGTGA. This CDR3 comprises 13 residues. The CDR3 nucleotides are TGTGCCAGCAGCCCAGGCCCGCCAGATACGCAGTATTTT. Translated, it gives CASSPGPPDTQYF. Filled out from reference TRBV7-3 and TRBJ2-3, the complete variable domain reads GAGVSQTPSNKVTEKGKYVELRCDPISGHTALYWYRQSLGQGPEFLIYFQGTGAADDSGLPNDRFFAVRPEGSVSTLKIQRTERGDSAVYLCASSPGPPDTQYFGPGTRLTVL.

The CDR3 sequence: CASSLPLTGLSYNSPLHF. Written as DNA, the CDR3 is TGTGCCAGCAGTTTGCCCCTAACAGGGCTTTCCTATAATTCACCCCTCCACTTT. This chain connects TRBV12-3 or TRBV12-4 to TRBJ1-6; D possibly corresponds to TRBD1 (6 bases). The CDR3 length is 18 residues. Trimming pared 3 bases from V and 1 base from J, leaving 16 bases between.

With respect to this clonotype: A much larger clonotype is one base distant, so this may be a read error. This chain joins TRBV29-1 and TRBJ2-1; perhaps TRBD1 as D (5 bases). There are 14 residues in the CDR3. Germline CDR1 SQVTM, CDR2 ANQGSEA. The CDR3 DNA reads TGCATCGTAAGGACACACAAAGCGAAGAATGAGCAGTTCTTC. This encodes CIVRTHKAKNEQFF.

By proportion, this clonotype is medium-sized. The J gene is TRBJ2-7, the V gene TRBV6-1; D unclear. Germline V gene lookup returns CDR1 MNHNS and CDR2 SASEGT. V was clipped by 10 bases and J by 1 base, with 11 bases between them. This CDR3 region has 12 residues. This CDR3 reads CATESISYEQYF. The CDR3 DNA follows: TGTGCCACTGAATCGATATCCTACGAGCAGTACTTC.

The chain uses TRBV2 and TRBJ2-7, with no clear D. V was pared by 6 bases and J by 3 bases, with 15 bases between. There are 14 residues in the CDR3. Germline V gives CDR1 SNHLY, CDR2 FYNNEI. CDR3 bases: TGTGCCAGCAGCCAAACCGGTTTAGTCTACGAGCAGTACTTC. Residues: CASSQTGLVYEQYF.

For this clonotype: This is likely an artifact of a read error, given a far larger clone one base away. The chain joins TRBV7-9 to TRBJ2-7, with a weak D call TRBD2 (6 bases). The germline gives CDR1 SEHNR, CDR2 FQNEAQ (reference sequence). Trimming took off 6 bases at V and 7 bases at J, with 22 bases between the two ends. The CDR3 runs 15 residues. The CDR3 spells CASSFYVGTPVEQYF. CDR3 sequence (DNA): TGTGCCAGCAGTTTTTATGTCGGGACTCCCGTTGAGCAGTACTTC.

The chain is built from TRBV5-1 and TRBJ1-2, with 8 positions matching TRBD1. V lost 4 bases, J lost 6 bases, and 8 bases stayed unmatched. Germline-derived CDR1 and CDR2 are SGHRS and YFSETQ. This CDR3 region has 14 residues. Here the CDR3 reads CASSSQGAGDGYTF. CDR3 sequence (DNA): TGCGCCAGCAGCAGCCAGGGGGCCGGTGATGGCTACACCTTC.

There are many counts of this clonotype. The V call is TRBV9, the J call TRBJ2-7; no definite D call. Germline CDR1 reads SGDLS; CDR2 reads YYNGEE. This CDR3 comprises 16 residues. Trimming stripped 4 bases from V and 1 base from J, with 18 bases between. The CDR3 region has the DNA TGTGCCAGCAGCCCATCCCCCCGGGTCGATTCCTACGAGCAGTACTTC. Its translation: CASSPSPRVDSYEQYF.

Ten or more counts support this clonotype. The rearrangement links TRBV11-2 to TRBJ2-5; D possibly corresponds to TRBD2 (5 bases). V dropped 1 base and J dropped 1 base, with 10 bases sitting between them. This CDR3 region has 15 residues. From germline, CDR1 is SGHAT and CDR2 FQNNGV. CDR3 nucleotides: TGTGCCAGCAGCTTAGGCTGGGAGATCCAAGAGACCCAGTACTTC. As protein: CASSLGWEIQETQYF.

This clonotype was detected many times. The chain links TRBV5-1 to TRBJ2-3; D gene ambiguous. The germline V and J ends were trimmed by 4 bases and 4 bases, with 10 bases remaining between them. Germline CDR1 reads SGHRS; CDR2 reads YFSETQ. This CDR3 is 13 amino acids long. In nucleotides, the CDR3 is TGCGCCAGCAGCCCATCTATGGCAGATACGCAGTATTTT. As protein: CASSPSMADTQYF.

This clonotype was found many times. The CDR3, as DNA: TGCGCCAGCAGCCAAGTTACCGGGACCCTTCAGCCCCAGCATTTT. It specifies CASSQVTGTLQPQHF. V usage is TRBV4-1 and J usage is TRBJ1-5; the D gene is possibly TRBD1 (5 bases). Germline CDR1 reads MGHRA; CDR2 reads YSYEKL. The CDR3 is 15 residues long. The V and J ends lost 1 base and 6 bases respectively, with 13 bases between them.

This clonotype was detected only once. The chain links TRBV28 to TRBJ2-7; 11 nucleotides line up with TRBD2. V was pared by 5 bases and J by 6 bases, with 6 bases of the junction left unmatched. The germline V gene has CDR1 MDHEN and CDR2 SYDVKM. This CDR3 comprises 14 residues. CDR3: CASSLNLAGGEQYF. The CDR3 DNA is TGTGCCAGCAGTCTCAACCTAGCGGGAGGCGAGCAGTACTTC.

This clonotype was seen many times. The rearrangement uses TRBV28 and TRBJ1-1, with D perhaps TRBD1 (6 bases). The germline CDR1 and CDR2 sequences are MDHEN and SYDVKM. The CDR3 loop spans 12 amino acids. The ends were cut back, 8 bases at V and 5 bases at J, with 12 bases in the middle. CDR3 amino acids: CASGTGLTEAFF. DNA of the CDR3: TGTGCCAGCGGCACAGGGTTAACTGAAGCTTTCTTT.

This clonotype was picked up many times. The chain uses TRBV6-2 or TRBV6-3 and TRBJ1-4; D not resolved. Germline V gene sequence: CDR1 MNHEY, CDR2 SVGEGT. CDR3 length: 14 residues. V lost 6 bases and J 8 bases, leaving 16 bases between the germline ends. The CDR3 is CASRSRQGREKLFF. The CDR3 DNA sequence: TGTGCCAGCAGATCCAGACAAGGTCGAGAAAAACTGTTTTTT.

This clonotype was observed many times. The V and J genes are TRBV7-3 and TRBJ2-3; 7 bases map to TRBD2. J lost 6 bases, V lost 0 bases, and 15 bases had no gene match. Per the germline V gene, CDR1 is SGHTA and CDR2 is FQGTGA. The CDR3 extends over 18 amino acids. The CDR3 reads CASSLTLSRTREGDTQYF. CDR3 sequence (DNA): TGTGCCAGCAGCTTAACGTTAAGTAGGACCAGGGAGGGGGATACGCAGTATTTT.

The chain carries TRBV6-2 or TRBV6-3 and TRBJ2-1; 12 nucleotides line up with TRBD2. Germline V gene lookup returns CDR1 MNHEY and CDR2 SVGEGT. Trimming removed 6 bases from V and 9 bases from J; junction bases left unmatched: 6. The CDR3 totals 14 residues. In nucleotides, the CDR3 is TGTGCCAGCAGCGGACTAGCGGGACGCGGTGAGCAGTTCTTC. This encodes CASSGLAGRGEQFF.

In its sample, this clonotype was seen many times. V usage is TRBV6-1 and J usage is TRBJ1-6; TRBD1 aligns across 9 bases. Germline CDR1 MNHNS, CDR2 SASEGT. Trimming took 8 bases from V and 5 from J; bases not matched to a gene: 10. The CDR3 covers 16 residues. This CDR3 reads CASRLWDRDNNSPLHF. The CDR3, as DNA: TGTGCCAGCCGGTTATGGGACAGGGATAATAATTCACCCCTCCACTTT.

In its sample, this clonotype was seen many times. The V gene is TRBV6-1, the J gene TRBJ1-1; D is ambiguous. The germline V and J ends were trimmed by 7 bases and 0 bases, with 9 bases remaining between them. The CDR3 spans 13 residues. The germline gives CDR1 MNHNS, CDR2 SASEGT. The CDR3 protein is CASKSPMNTEAFF. In nucleotides, the CDR3 is TGTGCCAGCAAAAGCCCCATGAACACTGAAGCTTTCTTT.

As for this clonotype: A much bigger clone sits one base away, suggesting this may be a read error. The chain is built from TRBV6-1 and TRBJ1-1; a possible D gene is TRBD1 (6 bases). V was shortened by 5 bases and J by 4 bases, with 11 bases between the two germline ends. This CDR3 is 13 amino acids long. Germline lookup yields CDR1 MNHNS and CDR2 SASEGT. CDR3 in DNA: TGTGCCAGCAGTAAACTGGGGGCCACTGAAGCTTTCTTT. Translated: CASSKLGATEAFF.

This clonotype has at least ten counts. J is TRBJ2-3 and V is TRBV6-1; 9 nucleotides align to TRBD2. Trimming took 6 bases from V and 2 from J; bases not matched to a gene: 15. This CDR3 is 18 amino acids long. CDR1 MNHNS and CDR2 SASEGT come from the germline V gene. For the CDR3, the DNA is TGTGCCAGCAGCTCTTACGTGGGCGGGAGGGCGGTCACAGATACGCAGTATTTT. Its protein product is CASSSYVGGRAVTDTQYF.

The rearrangement uses TRBV6-1 and TRBJ2-2, with 10 bases that match TRBD2. CDR1 MNHNS and CDR2 SASEGT come from the germline V gene. The CDR3 is made up of 16 amino acids. Trimming at V came to 7 bases and at J to 7 bases, leaving 12 bases not matched to a gene. This CDR3 reads CASTGTSVDGIGELFF. CDR3 bases: TGTGCCAGCACCGGGACTAGCGTGGACGGAATCGGGGAGCTGTTTTTT.

The chain combines TRBV5-4 with TRBJ2-1; either TRBD1 or TRBD2 may fit D (5 bases each). V was shortened by 2 bases and J by 8 bases, with 20 bases between the two germline ends. The CDR3 has 16 amino acids. From germline, CDR1 is SGHNT and CDR2 YYREEE (reference sequence). CDR3 loop: CASSFLAVGIGDEQFF. The CDR3 region has the DNA TGTGCCAGCAGCTTTCTAGCAGTCGGTATAGGGGATGAGCAGTTCTTC.